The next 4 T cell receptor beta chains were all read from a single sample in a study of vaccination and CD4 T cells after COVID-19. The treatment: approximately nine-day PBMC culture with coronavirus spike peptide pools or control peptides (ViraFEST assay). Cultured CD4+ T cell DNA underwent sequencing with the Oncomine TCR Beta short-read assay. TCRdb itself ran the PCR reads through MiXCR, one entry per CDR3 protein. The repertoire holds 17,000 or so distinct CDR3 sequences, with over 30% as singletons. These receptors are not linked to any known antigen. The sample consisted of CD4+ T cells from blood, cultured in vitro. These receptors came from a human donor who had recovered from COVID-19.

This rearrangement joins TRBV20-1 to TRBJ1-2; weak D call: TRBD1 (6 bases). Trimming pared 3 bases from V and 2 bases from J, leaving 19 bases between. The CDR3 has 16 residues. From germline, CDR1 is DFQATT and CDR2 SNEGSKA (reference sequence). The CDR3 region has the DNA TGCAGTGCTAGTGCCCCGGGCCACCAGGGGAACTATGGCTACACCTTC. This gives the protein CSASAPGHQGNYGYTF.

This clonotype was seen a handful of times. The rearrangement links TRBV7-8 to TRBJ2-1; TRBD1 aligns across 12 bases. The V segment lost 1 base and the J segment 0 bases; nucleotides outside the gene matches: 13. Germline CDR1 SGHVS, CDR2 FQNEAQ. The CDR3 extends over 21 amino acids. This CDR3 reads CASSLVSSGQGAPSSYNEQFF. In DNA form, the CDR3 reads TGTGCCAGCAGCTTAGTTAGCTCGGGACAGGGGGCGCCGAGCTCCTACAATGAGCAGTTCTTC.

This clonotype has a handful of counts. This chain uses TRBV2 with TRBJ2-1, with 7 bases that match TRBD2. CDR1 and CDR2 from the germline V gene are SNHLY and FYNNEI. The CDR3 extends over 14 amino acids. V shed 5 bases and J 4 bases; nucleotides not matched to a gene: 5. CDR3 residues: CASSPGTTYNEQFF. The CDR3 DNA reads TGTGCCAGCAGTCCCGGGACTACTTACAATGAGCAGTTCTTC.

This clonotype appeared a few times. CDR3 nucleotide sequence: TGTGCCAGTAGACGACAGGGCAGTAGCACAGATACGCAGTATTTT. Protein sequence: CASRRQGSSTDTQYF. The chain is built from TRBV19 and TRBJ2-3, with 7 bases fitting TRBD1. The CDR3 runs 15 residues. Trimming removed 6 bases from V and 0 bases from J; junction bases left unmatched: 6. Germline values: CDR1 LNHDA, CDR2 SQIVND (reference sequence).